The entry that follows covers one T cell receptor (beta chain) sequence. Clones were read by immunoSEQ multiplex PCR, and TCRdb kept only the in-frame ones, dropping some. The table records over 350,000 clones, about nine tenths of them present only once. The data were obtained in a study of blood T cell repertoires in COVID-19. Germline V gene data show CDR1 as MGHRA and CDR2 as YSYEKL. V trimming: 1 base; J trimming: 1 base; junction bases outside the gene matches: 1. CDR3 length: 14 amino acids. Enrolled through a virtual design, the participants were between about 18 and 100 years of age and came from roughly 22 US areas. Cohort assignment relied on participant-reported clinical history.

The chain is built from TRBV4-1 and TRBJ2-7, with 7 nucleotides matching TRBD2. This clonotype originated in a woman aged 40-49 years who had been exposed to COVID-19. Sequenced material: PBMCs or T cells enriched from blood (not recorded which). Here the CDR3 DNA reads TGCGCCAGCAGCCAAGCGGGGGGATCCTACGAGCAGTACTTC. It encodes CASSQAGGSYEQYF.